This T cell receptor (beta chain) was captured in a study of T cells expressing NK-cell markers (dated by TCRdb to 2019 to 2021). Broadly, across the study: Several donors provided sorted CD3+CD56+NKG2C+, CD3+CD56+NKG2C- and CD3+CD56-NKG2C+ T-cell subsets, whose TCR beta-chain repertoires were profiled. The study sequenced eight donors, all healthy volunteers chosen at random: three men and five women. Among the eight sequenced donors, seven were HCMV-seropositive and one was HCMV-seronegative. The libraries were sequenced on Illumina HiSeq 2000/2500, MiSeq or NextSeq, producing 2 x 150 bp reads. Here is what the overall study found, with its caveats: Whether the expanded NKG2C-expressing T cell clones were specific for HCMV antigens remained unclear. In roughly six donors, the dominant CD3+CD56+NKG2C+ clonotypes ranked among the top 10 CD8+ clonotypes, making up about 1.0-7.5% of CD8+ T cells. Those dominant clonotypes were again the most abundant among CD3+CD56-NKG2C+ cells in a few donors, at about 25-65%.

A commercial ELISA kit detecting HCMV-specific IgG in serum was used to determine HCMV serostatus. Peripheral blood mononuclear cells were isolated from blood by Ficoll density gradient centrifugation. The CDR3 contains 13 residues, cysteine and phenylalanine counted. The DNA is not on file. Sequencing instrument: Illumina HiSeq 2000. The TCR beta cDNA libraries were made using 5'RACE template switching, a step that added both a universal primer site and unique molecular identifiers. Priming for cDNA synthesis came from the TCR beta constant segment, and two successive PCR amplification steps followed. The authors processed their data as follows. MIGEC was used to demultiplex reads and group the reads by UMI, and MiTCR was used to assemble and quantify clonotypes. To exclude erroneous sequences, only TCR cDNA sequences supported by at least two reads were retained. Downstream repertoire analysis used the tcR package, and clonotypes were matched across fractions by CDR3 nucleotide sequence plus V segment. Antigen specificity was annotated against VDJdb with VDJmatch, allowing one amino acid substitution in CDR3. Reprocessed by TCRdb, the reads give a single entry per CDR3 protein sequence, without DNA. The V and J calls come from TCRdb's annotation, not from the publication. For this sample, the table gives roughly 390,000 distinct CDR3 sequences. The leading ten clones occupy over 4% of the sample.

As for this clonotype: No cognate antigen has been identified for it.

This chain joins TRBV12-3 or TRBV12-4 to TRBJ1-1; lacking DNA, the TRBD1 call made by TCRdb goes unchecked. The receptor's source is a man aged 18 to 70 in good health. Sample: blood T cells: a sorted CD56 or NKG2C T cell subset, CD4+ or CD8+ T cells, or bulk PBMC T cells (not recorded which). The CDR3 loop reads CASSWDRDFEAFF.